The next 18 T cell receptor beta chains were all read from a single sample in a study of blood T cell repertoires in COVID-19. Sequencing used immunoSEQ multiplex PCR; TCRdb keeps in-frame clones, though not all of them. The sample contains under 75,000 clones, 75% to 80% of which appear only once. Sequenced sample: peripheral blood. The receptor set was obtained from an elderly woman with acute or convalescent COVID-19.

The chain employs TRBV27 and TRBJ2-7; D is possibly TRBD1 (6 bases). The CDR3 consists of 17 residues. V was cut by 9 bases and J by 2 bases, with 26 bases left in between. The V gene's germline CDR1 is MNHEY and CDR2 SMNVEV (reference sequence). This CDR3 is CARPLKPYRDTTYEQYF. DNA of the CDR3: TGTGCCAGACCACTTAAACCGTACCGGGACACGACCTACGAGCAGTACTTC.

The chain has TRBV28 and TRBJ2-7, with D maybe TRBD2 (6 bases). In germline, CDR1 is MDHEN, CDR2 SYDVKM. Between the trimmed V and J ends, which lost 3 bases and 3 bases, there was a span of 21 bases. This CDR3 comprises 17 residues. In nucleotides, the CDR3 is TGTGCCAGCAGTTTTTGGCGGCTAGGAGGGGAATTCTACGAGCAGTACTTC. Translated, it gives CASSFWRLGGEFYEQYF.

This chain joins TRBV24-1 and TRBJ2-1, with D perhaps TRBD2 (5 bases). The CDR3 loop spans 13 amino acids. V was pared by 4 bases and J by 10 bases, with 13 bases between. Germline-derived CDR1 and CDR2 are KGHDR and SFDVKD. In DNA, the CDR3 is TGTGCCACCAGTGACTACGGAGGCGGGGAGCAGTTCTTC. Protein product: CATSDYGGGEQFF.

In DNA, the CDR3 is TGTGCCAGTAGTACACCCTCTCGGAGAGGTAGCAGTGAGCAGTTCTTC. Translated, it gives CASSTPSRRGSSEQFF. The rearrangement joins TRBV19 to TRBJ2-1; no clear D gene. V was pared by 4 bases and J by 9 bases, with 22 bases between. CDR1 and CDR2 from the germline V gene are LNHDA and SQIVND (reference sequence). The CDR3 is 16 amino acids.

The chain recombines TRBV7-9 with TRBJ2-3; TRBD2 matches 10 bases. Trimming at V came to 5 bases and at J to 1 base, leaving 6 bases not matched to a gene. Looked up from germline, CDR1 is SEHNR and CDR2 is FQNEAQ (reference sequence). There are 16 residues in the CDR3. The CDR3 spells CASSLGLAERTDTQYF. The CDR3 DNA reads as TGTGCCAGCAGCCTCGGACTAGCGGAGCGCACAGATACGCAGTATTTT.

The chain uses TRBV5-6 and TRBJ2-1, with 8 positions matching TRBD1. V lost 3 bases to trimming and J lost 14 bases; unmatched junction nucleotides: 10. The CDR3 sequence is 13 residues long. CDR1 SGHDT and CDR2 YYEEEE come from the germline V gene. This chain's CDR3 is CASSSLSGQGEFF. The CDR3 DNA is TGTGCCAGCAGCTCATTGAGCGGACAGGGTGAGTTCTTC.

This chain connects TRBV10-3 to TRBJ2-3; TRBD2 agrees at 11 bases. The CDR3 consists of 16 residues. The V and J ends lost 7 bases and 0 bases, in that order; junction bases with no gene match: 6. The germline V gene encodes CDR1 ENHRY and CDR2 SYGVKD. CDR3 bases: TGTGCCATCAAATCTAGCGGGAGGCTCAGCACAGATACGCAGTATTTT. Protein sequence: CAIKSSGRLSTDTQYF.

The chain links TRBV5-1 to TRBJ2-1; 7 bases map to TRBD2. J was trimmed by 7 bases and V by 0 bases; bases with no gene match: 10. The CDR3 is 16 residues long. CDR1 is SGHRS, CDR2 YFSETQ, per germline. CDR3 sequence reads: CASSLALVTSYNEQFF. The CDR3 region has the DNA TGCGCCAGCAGCTTGGCCCTCGTGACTAGCTATAATGAGCAGTTCTTC.

The chain links TRBV7-2 to TRBJ2-5; TRBD2 matches at 9 bases. This CDR3 contains 17 residues. The germline V gene has CDR1 SGHTA and CDR2 FQGNSA. V shed 5 bases and J 5 bases; nucleotides not matched to a gene: 15. The CDR3 DNA is TGTGCCAGCAGCGCGCCATGGGTAGCGGGAGTCGAGGAGACCCAGTACTTC. It codes for CASSAPWVAGVEETQYF.

The rearrangement uses TRBV6-5 and TRBJ1-3, with D uncertain. CDR1 is MNHEY, CDR2 SVGAGI, per germline. This CDR3 has 15 amino acids. Trimming removed 2 bases from V and 8 bases from J, with 16 bases in between. Here the CDR3 DNA reads TGTGCCAGCAGTTACCGAAGCACATCCACAGACACCATATATTTT. Translated, it gives CASSYRSTSTDTIYF.

This chain links TRBV18 with TRBJ1-5; weak D call: TRBD1 (5 bases). The CDR3 has 15 residues. The germline V gene encodes CDR1 KGHSH and CDR2 LQKENI. The V and J ends lost 4 bases and 6 bases respectively, with 16 bases between them. CDR3 nucleotide sequence: TGTGCCAGCTCACTCGACAGTTTGGGCGGTCAGCCCCAGCATTTT. Translation gives CASSLDSLGGQPQHF.

This sequence joins TRBV29-1 and TRBJ1-2, with TRBD1 matching 9 bases. The CDR3 loop spans 12 amino acids. Germline V gives CDR1 SQVTM, CDR2 ANQGSEA. V lost 7 bases, J lost 6 bases, and 6 bases stayed unmatched. DNA of the CDR3: TGCAGCGCTTCACGGACAGGGGATGGCTACACCTTC. This translates into CSASRTGDGYTF.

This clone came up a few times. This chain uses TRBV6-5 with TRBJ1-2; TRBD1 might be the D (5 bases). The CDR3 is 14 amino acids. Germline V CDR1 and CDR2: MNHEY, SVGAGI. V dropped 2 bases and J dropped 5 bases, with 12 bases sitting between them. The CDR3 sequence is CASSYAGRGYGYTF. The DNA of the CDR3 is TGTGCCAGCAGTTACGCAGGGAGGGGTTATGGCTACACCTTC.

This clone has only a few counts. This sequence joins TRBV5-1 and TRBJ2-1; the D gene is possibly TRBD2 (6 bases). Trimming took off 0 bases at V and 2 bases at J, with 15 bases between the two ends. Germline loops: CDR1 SGHRS, CDR2 YFSETQ. This CDR3 spans 17 amino acids. CDR3 coding DNA: TGCGCCAGCAGCTTGGAGGCGACCGGGACTGCCTACAATGAGCAGTTCTTC. Protein sequence: CASSLEATGTAYNEQFF.

The chain is built from TRBV19 and TRBJ1-6; D is perhaps TRBD1 (5 bases). V was cut by 4 bases and J by 7 bases, with 8 bases left in between. The germline gives CDR1 LNHDA, CDR2 SQIVND (reference sequence). CDR3 length: 13 amino acids. CDR3: CASSNDRNSPLHF. The CDR3 DNA is TGTGCCAGTAGTAATGACAGAAATTCACCCCTCCACTTT.

The chain links TRBV28 to TRBJ2-3, with 11 positions matching TRBD2. This CDR3 is built from 16 residues. Germline trimming cut 3 bases from V and 3 bases from J; bases unmatched to any gene: 5. Germline V gene lookup returns CDR1 MDHEN and CDR2 SYDVKM. CDR3 protein: CASSFTSGRGTDTQYF. The CDR3 region has the DNA TGTGCCAGCAGTTTCACTAGCGGGAGAGGTACAGATACGCAGTATTTT.

This chain links TRBV6-5 with TRBJ1-4, with D hard to call. V was pared by 6 bases and J by 3 bases, with 11 bases between. Germline CDR1 reads MNHEY; CDR2 reads SVGAGI. The CDR3 sequence is 14 residues long. CDR3: CASRRLSANEKLFF. For the CDR3, the DNA is TGTGCCAGCAGAAGACTCTCGGCTAATGAAAAACTGTTTTTT.

The chain carries TRBV15 and TRBJ2-1; 7 bases map to TRBD1. The CDR3 has 15 amino acids. Looked up from germline, CDR1 is LNHNV and CDR2 is YYDKDF (reference sequence). Trimming cost V 5 bases and J 5 bases; bases outside gene matches: 9. The CDR3 DNA follows: TGTGCCACCAGCGGCCGACTGACAGGGAACAATGAGCAGTTCTTC. Its translation: CATSGRLTGNNEQFF.